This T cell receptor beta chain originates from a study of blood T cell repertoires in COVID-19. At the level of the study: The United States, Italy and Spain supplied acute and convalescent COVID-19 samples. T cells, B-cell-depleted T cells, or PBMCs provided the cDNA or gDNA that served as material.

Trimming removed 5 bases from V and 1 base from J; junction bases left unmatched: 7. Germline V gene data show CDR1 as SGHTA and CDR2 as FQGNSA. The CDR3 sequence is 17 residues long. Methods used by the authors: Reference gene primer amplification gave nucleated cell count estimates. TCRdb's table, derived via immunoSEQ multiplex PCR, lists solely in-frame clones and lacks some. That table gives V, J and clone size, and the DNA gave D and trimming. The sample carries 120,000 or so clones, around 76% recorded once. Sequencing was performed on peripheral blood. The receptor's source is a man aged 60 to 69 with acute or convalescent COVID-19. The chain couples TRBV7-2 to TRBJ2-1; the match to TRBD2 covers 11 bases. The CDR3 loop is CASSPTSGGGSYNEQFF. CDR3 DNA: TGTGCCAGCAGCCCCACTAGCGGGGGAGGATCCTACAATGAGCAGTTCTTC.